The sample holds many counts of the clone carrying this T cell receptor (beta chain). RNA transcripts provided the source from which TCR beta CDR3 regions were amplified. HTBI primers were employed in a first-round RT-PCR of the TCR CDR3. TCRdb processed the multiplex PCR reads anew with MiXCR; each CDR3 protein has one entry. Of some 740,000 distinct CDR3 sequences listed, around 13% are singletons. This record comes from a study of T cells in Graves' hyperthyroidism and ophthalmopathy. J lost 1 base, V lost 2 bases, and 5 bases had no gene match. Germline assignment: CDR1 KGHSH and CDR2 LQKENI. CDR3 length: 16 residues.

The receptor was isolated from a woman younger than 35 with Graves' hyperthyroidism. The chain recombines TRBV18 with TRBJ2-1, with TRBD2 identical over 7 bases. The specimen was blood. CDR3 in amino acids: CASSPVLAVSYNEQFF. The DNA of the CDR3 is TGTGCCAGCTCACCAGTTCTAGCGGTGTCCTACAATGAGCAGTTCTTC.